Presented here are 17 T cell receptor beta chains from one specimen sequenced in a study of identical twins. Using its own MiXCR run on the 5' RACE reads, TCRdb lists one record per CDR3 protein. The data hold about 530,000 distinct CDR3 sequences, with 20% to 25% observed a single time. This sample also belongs to another study, concerning yellow fever vaccine responses in identical twins.

The sequenced material came from CD4+ T cells sorted from blood. The receptors derive from a woman under 30 in good health.

The chain couples TRBV5-5 to TRBJ2-3, with 7 positions matching TRBD2. The CDR3 extends over 13 amino acids. V lost 9 bases, J lost 0 bases, and 4 bases stayed unmatched. CDR1 is SGHKS and CDR2 is YYEKEE in the germline V gene (reference sequence). The CDR3 bases are TGTGCCACCCATAGCGGGAGCACAGATACGCAGTATTTT. Translating gives CATHSGSTDTQYF.

This clonotype appeared a few times. The chain uses TRBV10-3 and TRBJ2-3; 9 bases match TRBD2. The CDR3 consists of 17 residues. Germline V gene data show CDR1 as ENHRY and CDR2 as SYGVKD. V was clipped by 10 bases and J by 4 bases; unmatched bases: 18. The CDR3 DNA is TGTGCCACCGCCCCGTTTTCTAGCGGGATTCGCGCAGATACGCAGTATTTT. This translates into CATAPFSSGIRADTQYF.

The rearrangement links TRBV5-1 to TRBJ2-7; D not resolved. The germline V and J ends were trimmed by 0 bases and 0 bases, with 4 bases remaining between them. This CDR3 is built from 13 residues. Germline CDR1 SGHRS, CDR2 YFSETQ. For the CDR3, the DNA is TGCGCCAGCAGCTTGGACAACTCCTACGAGCAGTACGTC. It yields the protein CASSLDNSYEQYV.

This clonotype came up many times. The CDR3 DNA follows: TGTGCCAGCAGCCAAGTTGAAGGGAGGAACACTGAAGCTTTCTTT. It translates to CASSQVEGRNTEAFF. This chain joins TRBV14 and TRBJ1-1; D remains ambiguous. The CDR3 has 15 amino acids. The V gene's germline CDR1 is SGHDN and CDR2 FVKESK. V was trimmed by 1 base and J by 1 base, leaving 10 bases between them.

This clonotype was observed a few times. CDR3 sequence: CSAKGRAPNTGELFF. The CDR3 nucleotides read TGCAGTGCCAAGGGGAGGGCACCGAACACCGGGGAGCTGTTTTTT. The V and J genes are TRBV20-1 and TRBJ2-2; 7 bases agree with TRBD2. J lost 0 bases, V lost 6 bases, and 7 bases had no gene match. The CDR3 extends over 15 amino acids. The germline CDR1 and CDR2 sequences are DFQATT and SNEGSKA (reference sequence).

This clonotype was found a few times. The V and J genes are TRBV20-1 and TRBJ1-1, with 9 nucleotides matching TRBD1. There are 11 residues in the CDR3. V was clipped by 3 bases and J by 8 bases; unmatched bases: 1. Looked up from germline, CDR1 is DFQATT and CDR2 is SNEGSKA (reference sequence). The CDR3 DNA reads as TGCAGTGCTAGGGGGACAGGGGAAGCTTTCTTT. Translated: CSARGTGEAFF.

The chain joins TRBV28 to TRBJ2-1; 8 nucleotides match TRBD2. The CDR3 is made up of 17 amino acids. CDR1 and CDR2 (germline): MDHEN, SYDVKM. V lost 5 bases and J lost 2; bases outside the gene matches: 11. As DNA, the CDR3 is TGTGCCAGCAGTCCCTGGATCACTAGCGGTACCTACAATGAGCAGTTCTTC. Translation: CASSPWITSGTYNEQFF.

This clonotype was detected many times. The V call is TRBV20-1, the J call TRBJ1-3, with a tentative D call TRBD1 (5 bases). This CDR3 has 14 amino acids. The V end lost 2 bases, the J end lost 0 bases, and 8 bases lay between the germline ends. CDR1 and CDR2 (germline): DFQATT, SNEGSKA (reference sequence). In DNA form, the CDR3 reads TGCAGTGCTAGAAAGGACACCTCTGGAAACACCATATATTTT. This gives the protein CSARKDTSGNTIYF.

This clonotype occurred a few times. This chain links TRBV7-3 with TRBJ2-7; 7 bases map to TRBD1. Germline CDR1 is SGHTA and CDR2 is FQGTGA. The CDR3 runs 16 residues. V shed 1 base and J 3 bases; nucleotides not matched to a gene: 9. The CDR3 DNA reads TGTGCCAGCAGCTTAATACCCCGGACAGGTCACTACGAGCAGTACTTC. As protein: CASSLIPRTGHYEQYF. The full variable domain, with the rest looked up from reference TRBV7-3 and TRBJ2-7, is GAGVSQTPSNKVTEKGKYVELRCDPISGHTALYWYRQSLGQGPEFLIYFQGTGAADDSGLPNDRFFAVRPEGSVSTLKIQRTERGDSAVYLCASSLIPRTGHYEQYFGPGTRLTVT.

There are a few counts of this clonotype. V and J are TRBV16 and TRBJ1-5; D not resolved. The germline V gene encodes CDR1 KGHSY and CDR2 FQNENV. This CDR3 is 13 amino acids long. Trimming left V 0 bases short and J 5 bases short, with 5 bases between. CDR3 bases: TGTGCCAGCAGCCAATCCTATGATCAGCCCCAGCATTTT. Protein product: CASSQSYDQPQHF.

The chain recombines TRBV6-5 with TRBJ1-1; D gene unclear. The CDR3 totals 12 residues. From germline, CDR1 is MNHEY and CDR2 SVGAGI. Trimming took 6 bases from V and 4 from J, leaving 9 bases between them. In nucleotides, the CDR3 is TGTGCCAGCAGGACAATCGGCACTGAAGCTTTCTTT. Protein product: CASRTIGTEAFF.

This clonotype has just a few counts. The rearrangement uses TRBV9 and TRBJ2-1, with TRBD2 as a possible D gene (6 bases). This CDR3 has 17 amino acids. V was shortened by 2 bases and J by 3 bases, with 18 bases between the two germline ends. Germline V gene sequence: CDR1 SGDLS, CDR2 YYNGEE. This chain's CDR3 is CASSVFPTGGVYNEQFF. In nucleotides, the CDR3 is TGTGCCAGCAGCGTTTTCCCCACTGGCGGGGTCTACAATGAGCAGTTCTTC.

This rearrangement joins TRBV4-1 to TRBJ2-3; 8 bases agree with TRBD2. There are 18 residues in the CDR3. Germline loops: CDR1 MGHRA, CDR2 YSYEKL. The J segment lost 1 base and the V segment lost 0 bases, leaving 9 bases of the junction unmatched. The chain's CDR3 is CASSQEMRLAGRTDTQYF. The CDR3, as DNA: TGCGCCAGCAGCCAAGAGATGCGGCTAGCGGGCCGCACAGATACGCAGTATTTT.

This clonotype has at least ten counts. The V gene is TRBV12-3 or TRBV12-4, the J gene TRBJ2-7, with 10 bases matching TRBD2. The CDR3 is 14 amino acids. J lost 4 bases, V lost 3 bases, and 3 bases had no gene match. DNA of the CDR3: TGTGCCAGCAGTTTGAGTAGCGGGAGGTACGAGCAGTACTTC. Translation: CASSLSSGRYEQYF.

This clonotype was seen a few times. V is TRBV5-6 and J is TRBJ2-7; no reliable D call. This CDR3 region has 11 residues. Looked up from germline, CDR1 is SGHDT and CDR2 is YYEEEE. Between the trimmed V and J ends, which lost 4 bases and 7 bases, there was a span of 9 bases. The CDR3 sequence: CASSLGPEQYV. Written as DNA, the CDR3 is TGTGCCAGCAGCCTCGGACCTGAGCAGTACGTC.

The J gene is TRBJ1-6, the V gene TRBV5-1, with D possibly matching TRBD1 (5 bases). Germline V lookup: CDR1 SGHRS, CDR2 YFSETQ. The CDR3 is made up of 15 amino acids. V lost 4 bases, J lost 5 bases, and 13 bases lay in between. The CDR3 is CASSPKGQDNSPLHF. Written as DNA, the CDR3 is TGCGCCAGCAGCCCGAAGGGGCAGGATAATTCACCCCTCCACTTT.

The V call is TRBV3-1, the J call TRBJ2-5, with TRBD1 matching 8 bases. Germline loops: CDR1 LGHDT, CDR2 YNNKEL (reference sequence). CDR3 length equals 14 residues. With V trimmed by 4 bases and J by 5 bases, 6 bases remained unmatched. The CDR3 DNA sequence: TGTGCCAGCAGCCTCTGGACAGGGCCCGAGACCCAGTACTTC. As protein: CASSLWTGPETQYF.